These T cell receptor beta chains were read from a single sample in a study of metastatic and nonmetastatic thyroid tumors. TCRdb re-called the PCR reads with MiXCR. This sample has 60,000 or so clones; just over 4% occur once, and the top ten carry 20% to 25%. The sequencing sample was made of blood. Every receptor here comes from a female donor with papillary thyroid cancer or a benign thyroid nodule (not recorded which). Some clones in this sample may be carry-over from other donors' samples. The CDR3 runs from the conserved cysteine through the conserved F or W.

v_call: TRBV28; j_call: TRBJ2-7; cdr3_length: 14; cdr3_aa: CASSFGTYSYEQYF
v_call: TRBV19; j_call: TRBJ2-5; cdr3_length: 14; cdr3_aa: CASSWGTAQETQYF
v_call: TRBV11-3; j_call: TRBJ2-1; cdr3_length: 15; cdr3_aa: CASSLGSSSYNEQFF
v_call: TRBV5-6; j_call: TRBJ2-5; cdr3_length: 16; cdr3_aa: CASSRLTSGSRETQYF
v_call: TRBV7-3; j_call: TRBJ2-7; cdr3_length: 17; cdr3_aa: CASSFGWGQAATYEQYF
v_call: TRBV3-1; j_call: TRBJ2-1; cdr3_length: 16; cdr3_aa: CASSQDGAGFYNEQFF
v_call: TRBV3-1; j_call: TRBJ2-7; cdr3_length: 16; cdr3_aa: CASSQDVAGGSYEQYF
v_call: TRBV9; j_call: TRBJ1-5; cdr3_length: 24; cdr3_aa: CASSAPRDRGAHGPTAGVRQPQHF
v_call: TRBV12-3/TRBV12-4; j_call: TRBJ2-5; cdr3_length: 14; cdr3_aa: CASSLGPRGETQYF
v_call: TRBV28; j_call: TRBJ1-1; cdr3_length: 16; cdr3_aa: CASRFGRGGRYAEAFF
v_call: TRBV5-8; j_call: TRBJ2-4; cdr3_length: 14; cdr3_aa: CASSLGTGGNIQYF
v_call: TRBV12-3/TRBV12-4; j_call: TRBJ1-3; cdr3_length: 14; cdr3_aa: CASSPGQGTNTIYF
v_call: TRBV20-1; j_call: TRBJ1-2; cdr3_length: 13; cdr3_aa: CSAPGLSNYGYTF
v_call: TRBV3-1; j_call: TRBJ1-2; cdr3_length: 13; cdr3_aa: CASSQVPDYGYTF
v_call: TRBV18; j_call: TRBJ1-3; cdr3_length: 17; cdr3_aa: CASSPTPGQSSGNTIYF
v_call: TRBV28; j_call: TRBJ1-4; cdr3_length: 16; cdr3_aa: CASSSYRSGFNEKLFF
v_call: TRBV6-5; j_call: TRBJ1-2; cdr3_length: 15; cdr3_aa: CASSYSVYAVNGYTF
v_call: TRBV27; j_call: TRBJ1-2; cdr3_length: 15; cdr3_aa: CASSRGAQGRNGYTF
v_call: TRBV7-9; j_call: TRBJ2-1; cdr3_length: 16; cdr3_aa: CASSPPRRSSYNEQFF
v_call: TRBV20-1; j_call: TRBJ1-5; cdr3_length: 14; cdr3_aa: CSASEGRSNQPQHF
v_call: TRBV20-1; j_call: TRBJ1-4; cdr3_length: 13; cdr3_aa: CSAKGPQGRKLFF
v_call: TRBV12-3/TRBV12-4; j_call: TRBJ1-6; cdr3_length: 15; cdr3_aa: CASSFSSPENSPLHF
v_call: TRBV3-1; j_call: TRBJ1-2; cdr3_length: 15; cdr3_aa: CASSPGTGGDYGYTF
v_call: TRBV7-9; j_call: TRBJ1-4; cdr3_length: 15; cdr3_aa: CASSLAQPKREKLFF
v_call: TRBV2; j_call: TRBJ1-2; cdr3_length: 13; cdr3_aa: CASSLLSDYGYTF
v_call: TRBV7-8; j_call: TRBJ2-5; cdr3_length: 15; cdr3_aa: CASSPGLAGKETQYF
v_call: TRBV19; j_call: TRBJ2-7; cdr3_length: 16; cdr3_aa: CATRPSGSTGPYEQYF
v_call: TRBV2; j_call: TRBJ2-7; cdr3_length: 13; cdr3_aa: CASSGAGLPEQYF
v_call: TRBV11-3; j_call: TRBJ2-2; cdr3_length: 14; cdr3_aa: CASSFRQAGGELFF
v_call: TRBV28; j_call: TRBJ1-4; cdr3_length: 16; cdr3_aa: CASSYSRDGLREKLFF
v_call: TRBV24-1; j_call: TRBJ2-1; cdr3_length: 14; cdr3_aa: CSTSNPGGSNEQFF
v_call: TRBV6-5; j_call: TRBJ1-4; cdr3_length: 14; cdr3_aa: CASRYRDRNEKLFF
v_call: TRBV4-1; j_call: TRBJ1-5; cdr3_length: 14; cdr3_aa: CASSLEGGNQPQHF